This TCR beta chain was recovered during a study of T cell responses to AZD1222 COVID-19 vaccine. Study in general: Combined were second doses at about 4 or about 12 weeks. Study-wide findings and caveats: Donors were largely white British and mainly female; clonal diversity was possibly underestimated.

In regard to this clone: The antigen remains unidentified.

TCRdb's copy holds only in-frame clones and misses some; the assay was immunoSEQ multiplex PCR. The profile shows around 92,000 clones, around 90% of them singletons. From germline, CDR1 is MNHEY and CDR2 SVGAGI. The CDR3 extends over 14 amino acids. V was clipped by 0 bases and J by 1 base, with 4 bases between them. The input for sequencing was peripheral blood, taken on day 0 of AZD1222 vaccination. The chain carries TRBV6-5 and TRBJ1-3; the D is unclear. The receptor was derived from an adult in good health. In DNA form, the CDR3 reads TGTGCCAGCAGTTACTCGAATTCTGGAAACACCATATATTTT. Amino acids: CASSYSNSGNTIYF.